This TCR beta chain was recovered during a study of shared clonotypes between healthy human individuals. For the study at large: Three plates each covered CD4 naive and memory; CD8 naive two, CD8 memory one.

Naive CD8 isolation took CD45RO-negative cells positively selected for CCR7 and excluded terminally differentiated effector memory CD45RA+ cells. The length of the CDR3 is 14 residues. The V and J ends lost 5 bases and 4 bases respectively, with 14 bases between them. The germline gives CDR1 SGHVS, CDR2 FNYEAQ. Sequencing used immunoSEQ multiplex PCR; TCRdb keeps in-frame clones, though not all of them. The sample yields approximately 720,000 clones, about 90% seen once. V is TRBV7-6 and J is TRBJ1-1; possibly TRBD1 for D (5 bases). What was sequenced was naive CD8+ T cells sorted from blood. The TCR comes from a young man in good health. CDR3 nucleotide sequence: TGTGCCAGCAGCCCCTCCCCCAGGGCCACTGAAGCTTTCTTT. Encoded protein: CASSPSPRATEAFF.